This T cell receptor (beta chain) was found in a study of T cells in tuberculosis. Profiled with immunoSEQ multiplex PCR; TCRdb holds only in-frame clones, not every one. The sample lists some 30,000 clones; 86% were seen once. V was pared by 5 bases and J by 4 bases, with 7 bases of the junction left unmatched. Looked up from germline, CDR1 is LNHDA and CDR2 is SQIVND (reference sequence). This CDR3 has 17 residues. Specified time point: new active TB diagnosis, blood taken before or within 7 days of starting treatment. This clone was recorded once. The receptor's source is an adult with tuberculosis. This chain uses TRBV19 with TRBJ2-6; 11 nucleotides line up with TRBD1. Sequencing was performed on PBMCs, taken at tuberculosis diagnosis. The CDR3 spells CASSSRDRGAGANVLTF. The CDR3 nucleotides read TGTGCCAGTAGTTCGCGGGACAGGGGGGCAGGGGCCAACGTCCTGACTTTC. Filled out from reference TRBV19 and TRBJ2-6, the complete variable domain reads DGGITQSPKYLFRKEGQNVTLSCEQNLNHDAMYWYRQDPGQGLRLIYYSQIVNDFQKGDIAEGYSVSREKKESFPLTVTSAQKNPTAFYLCASSSRDRGAGANVLTFGAGSRLTVL.